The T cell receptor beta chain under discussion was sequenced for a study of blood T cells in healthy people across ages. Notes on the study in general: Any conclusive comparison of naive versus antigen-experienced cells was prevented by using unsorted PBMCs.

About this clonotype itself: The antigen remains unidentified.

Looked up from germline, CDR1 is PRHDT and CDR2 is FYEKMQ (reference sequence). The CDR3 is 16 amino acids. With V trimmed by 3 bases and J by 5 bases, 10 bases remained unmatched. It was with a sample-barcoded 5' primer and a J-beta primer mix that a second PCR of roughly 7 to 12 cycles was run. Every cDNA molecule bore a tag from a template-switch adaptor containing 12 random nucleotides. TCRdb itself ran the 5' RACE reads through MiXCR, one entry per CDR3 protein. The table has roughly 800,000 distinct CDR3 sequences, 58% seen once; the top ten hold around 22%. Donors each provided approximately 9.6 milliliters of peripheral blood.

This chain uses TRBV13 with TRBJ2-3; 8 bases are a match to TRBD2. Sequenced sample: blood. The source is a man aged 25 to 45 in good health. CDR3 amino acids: CASSLLTSGRGDTQYF. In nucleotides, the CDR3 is TGTGCCAGCAGCTTGTTAACTAGCGGTCGGGGAGATACGCAGTATTTT.